The next 18 T cell receptor beta chains were all read from a single sample in a study of T cell clones after liver transplantation. Some clones are missing from TCRdb's copy, which holds only in-frame ones; the method was immunoSEQ multiplex PCR. Seen here are under 150,000 clones, around nine tenths observed once, and the top ten hold around 0.86%. The input for sequencing was CD4+ T cells from blood, taken 12 months after liver transplant. These receptors originate from a human patient who received a liver transplant. Part of the T cell pool may stem from the graft donor.

The rearrangement uses TRBV21-1 and TRBJ1-5. TRBV21-1 is an annotated pseudogene. This CDR3 contains 15 residues. DNA of the CDR3: TGTGCCAGCAGCAAACAGAATACGGTTAATCAGCCCCAGCATTTT. This translates into CASSKQNTVNQPQHF.

The gene calls are TRBV7-2 and TRBJ2-5; the D is unclear. The V end was cut by 2 bases, the J end by 5 bases, with 9 bases between. Germline assignment: CDR1 SGHTA and CDR2 FQGNSA. This CDR3 is 13 amino acids long. Here the CDR3 reads CASSLPSRETQYF. In nucleotides, the CDR3 is TGTGCCAGCAGCTTACCCTCTAGGGAGACCCAGTACTTC.

This clone occurred once. J is TRBJ2-1 and V is TRBV27; 7 nucleotides match TRBD1. The germline gives CDR1 MNHEY, CDR2 SMNVEV (reference sequence). The V gene end was trimmed by 3 bases and the J gene end by 8 bases; junction bases not matched to a gene: 7. The CDR3 has 14 amino acids. As DNA, the CDR3 is TGTGCCAGCAGTTTTAGGAACAGGGGTGATGAGCAGTTCTTC. It translates to CASSFRNRGDEQFF.

V usage is TRBV2 and J usage is TRBJ2-7, with 7 bases aligning to TRBD1. V trimming: 8 bases; J trimming: 0 bases; junction bases outside the gene matches: 1. From germline, CDR1 is SNHLY and CDR2 FYNNEI. This CDR3 contains 12 residues. CDR3 nucleotides: TGTGCCAGCGGACAGGCCTCCTACGAGCAGTACTTC. This gives the protein CASGQASYEQYF.

The V and J genes are TRBV5-4 and TRBJ2-6; D is perhaps TRBD1 (5 bases). Trimming cost V 4 bases and J 0 bases, with 5 bases left between them. The CDR3 covers 14 residues. In germline, CDR1 is SGHNT, CDR2 YYREEE (reference sequence). The CDR3 DNA sequence: TGTGCCAGCAGCGACAGCTCTGGGGCCAACGTCCTGACTTTC. Its protein is CASSDSSGANVLTF.

This clone was recorded once. The chain carries TRBV6-6 and TRBJ1-2; 9 bases are a match to TRBD1. Germline V gene sequence: CDR1 MNHNY, CDR2 SVGAGI (reference sequence). The CDR3 is 12 amino acids. The V segment lost 7 bases and the J segment 7 bases; nucleotides outside the gene matches: 4. CDR3 protein: CASKTGGLGYTF. CDR3 coding DNA: TGTGCCAGCAAAACAGGGGGCCTTGGCTACACCTTC.

The chain is built from TRBV28 and TRBJ1-4; perhaps TRBD1 as D (5 bases). The germline V gene encodes CDR1 MDHEN and CDR2 SYDVKM. CDR3 length: 13 amino acids. V lost 6 bases and J 5 bases, leaving 10 bases between the germline ends. CDR3 region: CASRGRENEKLFF. As DNA, the CDR3 is TGTGCCAGCAGGGGGCGGGAGAATGAAAAACTGTTTTTT.

The chain joins TRBV5-1 to TRBJ2-5; D is possibly TRBD1 (5 bases). The germline V gene encodes CDR1 SGHRS and CDR2 YFSETQ. CDR3 length: 17 amino acids. Deletions cut 2 bases from V and 2 bases from J, with 19 bases between. CDR3 in amino acids: CASSLGHSGFMQETQYF. DNA for the CDR3: TGCGCCAGCAGCTTAGGCCACTCAGGGTTTATGCAAGAGACCCAGTACTTC.

The V and J genes are TRBV6-5 and TRBJ2-1; 9 bases line up with TRBD1. The trim removed 6 bases at V and 8 bases at J, leaving 8 bases unmatched. Germline CDR1 reads MNHEY; CDR2 reads SVGAGI. CDR3 length equals 14 residues. This CDR3 is CASRGQGWMDEQFF. The CDR3 bases are TGTGCCAGCAGGGGACAGGGTTGGATGGATGAGCAGTTCTTC.

The J gene is TRBJ1-2, the V gene TRBV28; D uncertain. V lost 7 bases, J lost 4 bases, and 7 bases lay in between. CDR3 length: 11 amino acids. The V gene's germline CDR1 is MDHEN and CDR2 SYDVKM. The CDR3 DNA reads TGTGCCAGCAACAGATCCTATGGCTACACCTTC. Translated, it gives CASNRSYGYTF.

J is TRBJ2-7 and V is TRBV5-1; 13 nucleotides align to TRBD2. V shed 3 bases, J shed 2 bases, and the junction held 8 bases outside the gene matches. The CDR3 sequence is 17 residues long. Germline CDR1 is SGHRS and CDR2 is YFSETQ. The CDR3: CASSYGTSGTIPYEQYF. The CDR3 DNA is TGCGCCAGCAGCTACGGGACTAGCGGGACCATCCCCTACGAGCAGTACTTC.

The chain carries TRBV6-5 and TRBJ2-7; TRBD1 is a possible D gene (5 bases). V lost 0 bases to trimming and J lost 4 bases, with 13 bases between them. The germline V gene encodes CDR1 MNHEY and CDR2 SVGAGI. There are 15 residues in the CDR3. The DNA for the CDR3 is TGTGCCAGCAGTTACTCGAGCCAGGGCCTTTACGAGCAGTACTTC. Translation gives CASSYSSQGLYEQYF.

There are a few counts of this clone. This chain links TRBV6-1 with TRBJ2-2; 7 bases agree with TRBD1. CDR1 and CDR2 (germline): MNHNS, SASEGT. CDR3 size: 14 residues. The junction had 8 bases not matched to a gene; V was cut back by 6 bases and J by 7 bases. The CDR3 nucleotides read TGTGCCAGCAGCCTTGGCAGGGGGATCGGGGAGCTGTTTTTT. Protein product: CASSLGRGIGELFF.

The V call is TRBV6-1, the J call TRBJ2-7, with a possible D match to TRBD1 (5 bases). V was pared by 7 bases and J by 3 bases, with 13 bases between. CDR1 MNHNS and CDR2 SASEGT come from the germline V gene. CDR3 length equals 13 residues. CDR3 in amino acids: CASTLDTYYEQYF. CDR3 nucleotide sequence: TGTGCCAGCACCCTGGACACTTACTACGAGCAGTACTTC.

CDR3 coding DNA: TGTGCCAGCAGCTTATCGGGGGGAAGGTTCGCGAACACCGGGGAGCTGTTTTTT. Its translation: CASSLSGGRFANTGELFF. The chain links TRBV7-8 to TRBJ2-2, with TRBD2 matching 7 bases. Looked up from germline, CDR1 is SGHVS and CDR2 is FQNEAQ. Trimming cost V 2 bases and J 0 bases; bases outside gene matches: 9. The CDR3 contains 18 residues.

Details on this clone: The junction shows a germline mismatch at one end, possibly a read error. This sequence joins TRBV7-7 and TRBJ2-5; the D gene is possibly TRBD2 (6 bases). The CDR3 runs 13 residues. CDR1 and CDR2 from the germline V gene are SSHAT and FNYEAQ (reference sequence). The CDR3 is CASSRGVGETQYF. The DNA of the CDR3 is TGTGCTAGCAGCCGCGGGGTGGGAGAGACCCAGTACTTC.

The chain joins TRBV19 to TRBJ1-6, with TRBD1 matching 7 bases. The V gene end was trimmed by 0 bases and the J gene end by 6 bases; junction bases not matched to a gene: 2. The CDR3 loop spans 15 amino acids. CDR1 LNHDA and CDR2 SQIVND come from the germline V gene (reference sequence). As DNA, the CDR3 is TGTGCCAGTAGTATAGACAGGGGGGCTAATTCACCCCTCCACTTT. It is translated as CASSIDRGANSPLHF.

The chain recombines TRBV5-1 with TRBJ2-3; D unresolved. Trimming stripped 0 bases from V and 2 bases from J, with 7 bases between. CDR3 size: 14 residues. Germline-derived CDR1 and CDR2 are SGHRS and YFSETQ. CDR3 in DNA: TGCGCCAGCAGCTTGGTGTCCCACACAGATACGCAGTATTTT. Translating it yields CASSLVSHTDTQYF.